Listed here is a single T cell receptor (beta chain). Its antigen is currently unknown. The PCR was carried out with 60 Vbeta primers and 13 Jbeta primers. Sequenced by immunoSEQ multiplex PCR; TCRdb stores in-frame clones only, minus some. Among some 89,000 clones listed, about three quarters were seen once. The data belong to a study of cytomegalovirus exposure and HLA in healthy donors. Study findings and constraints: Data from an earlier analysis indicated that most TCR beta V segments were productive either about 87% or about 30% of the time. Reportedly, a later analysis found an Asian-associated ancestry cluster had fewer N-insertions than the approximately 700-donor mean. Using the classifier, cytomegalovirus status was reportedly diagnosed with high specificity and sensitivity. Later analysis demonstrated an association between a missense DCLRE1C variant and TCR beta V- and J-gene trimming.

The V and J ends lost 6 bases and 4 bases, in that order; junction bases with no gene match: 5. The CDR3 is made up of 16 amino acids. CDR1 and CDR2 from the germline V gene are SNHLY and FYNNEI. Sequences were obtained from PBMCs. The sequence derives from a man aged 60-69 years in good health and CMV-seronegative. The genes are TRBV2 and TRBJ2-2, with 13 bases fitting TRBD2. Here the CDR3 DNA reads TGTGCCAGCAGACCGACTAGCGGGAGGACCACCGGGGAGCTGTTTTTT. Protein: CASRPTSGRTTGELFF.